This TCR beta chain came from a study of beta chain features in type 1 diabetes. Study details: Comparable age, gender and cell yields were observed in patients relative to healthy donors. Cells sorted and examined across all samples totaled more than 90,000,000. Study-level results: Among type 1 diabetes patients, VDJ junctions had fewer insertions and more deletions. In all four CD4+ subsets, TCRB CDR3 length was significantly, moderately reduced in type 1 diabetes.

The study reverse transcribed the entire isolated RNA, so it sequenced expressed TCRB transcripts. Here immunoSEQ multiplex PCR was the method, and the copy in TCRdb shows in-frame clones only, minus some. The repertoire holds about 700,000 clones, with around an eighth as singletons. V was shortened by 4 bases and J by 0 bases, with 7 bases between the two germline ends. Germline CDR1 and CDR2: SGHTS and YDEGEE. This CDR3 contains 14 residues. A word on this clone: Its antigen is unknown.

This rearrangement joins TRBV5-8 to TRBJ2-2; weak D call: TRBD1 (5 bases). Sequenced: naive CD4+ T cells from blood. The receptor comes from a man in his late teens or twenties with type 1 diabetes. The CDR3 nucleotides are TGTGCCAGCAGCCCGACAGCGAACACCGGGGAGCTGTTTTTT. This codes for CASSPTANTGELFF.